These T cell receptor beta chains were read from a single sample in a study of regulatory T cells in long-lasting Graves disease. MiXCR, applied by TCRdb to the multiplex PCR reads, yields one record per CDR3 protein. Of over 450,000 distinct CDR3 sequences listed, approximately 12% are singletons. These data were also filed under a second study, of T cells in Graves' hyperthyroidism and ophthalmopathy.

Sequencing used peripheral blood mononuclear cells (PBMCs), obtained at new diagnosis, from a patient treated with antithyroid drugs. These receptors originate from a woman between 25 and 40 years old with Graves disease. Each CDR3 is given with its conserved first and last residue. A D gene is named only where the DNA matches it firmly. For some rows the clone size is stated as once, few or many, or as a class when expanded; others skip it.

abundance: many
d_gene: NA
v_gene: TRBV6-1
j_gene: TRBJ1-5
CDR3nt: TGTGCCAGCAGTAGGGGTCCTACTTATCCCCAGCATTTT
CDR3aa: CASSRGPTYPQHF

abundance: few
d_gene: TRBD1
v_gene: TRBV14
j_gene: TRBJ1-2
CDR3nt: TGTGCCAGCAGCCTAGGGGGCCGGGGCTACACCTTC
CDR3aa: CASSLGGRGYTF

abundance: many
d_gene: TRBD2
v_gene: TRBV6-2/TRBV6-3
j_gene: TRBJ2-1
CDR3nt: TGTGCCAGCAGTTACTCCGGGGGGGGGTCCTACAATGAGCAGTTCTTC
CDR3aa: CASSYSGGGSYNEQFF

abundance: many
d_gene: NA
v_gene: TRBV11-3
j_gene: TRBJ1-4
CDR3nt: TGTGCCAGCAGCTCCAGGGGACCTAATGAAAAACTGTTTTTT
CDR3aa: CASSSRGPNEKLFF

abundance: NA
d_gene: TRBD2
v_gene: TRBV13
j_gene: TRBJ2-1
CDR3nt: TGTGCCAGCACCGGACTAGCGTCGACCTACAATGAGCAGTTCTTC
CDR3aa: CASTGLASTYNEQFF

abundance: NA
d_gene: NA
v_gene: TRBV19
j_gene: TRBJ2-1
CDR3nt: TGTGCCAGTAGTATTATGTGCAATGAGCAGTTCTTC
CDR3aa: CASSIMCNEQFF

abundance: many
d_gene: TRBD1
v_gene: TRBV2
j_gene: TRBJ1-5
CDR3nt: TGTGCCAGCAGTCACGAACAGGGGTCCAATCAGCCCCAGCATTTT
CDR3aa: CASSHEQGSNQPQHF

abundance: NA
d_gene: NA
v_gene: TRBV6-1
j_gene: TRBJ2-5
CDR3nt: TGTGCCAGCAGCACCTTCTTCGGGGAGACCCAGTACTTC
CDR3aa: CASSTFFGETQYF

abundance: many
d_gene: NA
v_gene: TRBV2
j_gene: TRBJ2-1
CDR3nt: TGTGCCAGCAGTGAGGTTCTGATGGGGAGAGAGGGTGAGTTCTTC
CDR3aa: CASSEVLMGREGEFF

abundance: NA
d_gene: TRBD1
v_gene: TRBV19
j_gene: TRBJ2-7
CDR3nt: TGTGCCAGTAGTATCCTTTTCGGACAGGGCTACGAGCAGTACTTC
CDR3aa: CASSILFGQGYEQYF

abundance: NA
d_gene: NA
v_gene: TRBV20-1
j_gene: TRBJ2-7
CDR3nt: TGCAGTGCTAGACCCCAGACTCGGCCCTACGAGCAGTACTTC
CDR3aa: CSARPQTRPYEQYF

abundance: few
d_gene: NA
v_gene: TRBV28
j_gene: TRBJ1-4
CDR3nt: TGTGCCAGCAGTTTAATCTGGGGAGCTAATGAAAAACTGTTTTTT
CDR3aa: CASSLIWGANEKLFF

abundance: few
d_gene: TRBD2
v_gene: TRBV29-1
j_gene: TRBJ2-1
CDR3nt: TGCAGCGTTGCCCTAGCGGGAGCAAATGAGCAGTTCTTC
CDR3aa: CSVALAGANEQFF

abundance: many
d_gene: NA
v_gene: TRBV19
j_gene: TRBJ1-6
CDR3nt: TGTGCCAGTAAGACCAGCTCCTATAATTCACCCCTCCACTTT
CDR3aa: CASKTSSYNSPLHF

abundance: many
d_gene: TRBD2
v_gene: TRBV11-1
j_gene: TRBJ2-3
CDR3nt: TGTGCCAGCGCCGGACTAGTTGGGCGCACAGATACGCAGTATTTT
CDR3aa: CASAGLVGRTDTQYF

abundance: many
d_gene: TRBD1
v_gene: TRBV6-1
j_gene: TRBJ1-2
CDR3nt: TGTGCCAGCTCTCTGACAGGGAAGGATGGCTACACCTTC
CDR3aa: CASSLTGKDGYTF

abundance: NA
d_gene: NA
v_gene: TRBV24-1
j_gene: TRBJ2-3
CDR3nt: TGTGCCACCGCCCCCCGGGGTTTCATGTCGGATACGCAGTATTTT
CDR3aa: CATAPRGFMSDTQYF

abundance: NA
d_gene: TRBD1
v_gene: TRBV6-5
j_gene: TRBJ2-2
CDR3nt: TGTGCCAGCAGTTTCGGGCGGCAGACAGGGGTCGGGGAGCTGTTTTTT
CDR3aa: CASSFGRQTGVGELFF

abundance: many
d_gene: NA
v_gene: TRBV29-1
j_gene: TRBJ1-2
CDR3nt: TGCAGCGTCGCCCGCGGGGGCGACTATGGCTACACCTTC
CDR3aa: CSVARGGDYGYTF

abundance: many
d_gene: NA
v_gene: TRBV3-1
j_gene: TRBJ2-2
CDR3nt: TGTGCCAGCAGACAGAACACCGGGGAGCTGTTTTTT
CDR3aa: CASRQNTGELFF

abundance: few
d_gene: NA
v_gene: TRBV19
j_gene: TRBJ1-2
CDR3nt: TGTGCCAGTAGGACGCAGCCACAGTCGGGCTACACCTTC
CDR3aa: CASRTQPQSGYTF

abundance: NA
d_gene: NA
v_gene: TRBV18
j_gene: TRBJ1-5
CDR3nt: TGTGCCAGCTCACCGGGAGGCTACAATCAGCCCCAGCATTTT
CDR3aa: CASSPGGYNQPQHF

abundance: many
d_gene: NA
v_gene: TRBV18
j_gene: TRBJ2-5
CDR3nt: TGTGCCAGCTCCTATGACCCCGGGACCCAGTACTTC
CDR3aa: CASSYDPGTQYF

abundance: many
d_gene: NA
v_gene: TRBV3-1
j_gene: TRBJ1-1
CDR3nt: TGTGCCAGCAGCCTTAGGCAGGGGCCGAACACTGAAGCTTTCTTT
CDR3aa: CASSLRQGPNTEAFF

abundance: NA
d_gene: NA
v_gene: TRBV15
j_gene: TRBJ2-1
CDR3nt: TGTGCCACCAGCAGAGATCGGCTGGATCCCTACAATGAGCAGTTCTTC
CDR3aa: CATSRDRLDPYNEQFF

abundance: once
d_gene: NA
v_gene: TRBV19
j_gene: TRBJ2-4
CDR3nt: TGTACCAGTAGTATCGGGGTGGGGGTAGCCAAAAACATTCAGTACTTC
CDR3aa: CTSSIGVGVAKNIQYF

abundance: NA
d_gene: NA
v_gene: TRBV15
j_gene: TRBJ2-2
CDR3nt: TGTGCCACCAGCAGAGAACCGTGGGGATCCACCGGGGAGCTGTTTTTT
CDR3aa: CATSREPWGSTGELFF